These 12 T cell receptor beta chains were sequenced from one sample in a study of blood T cell repertoires in COVID-19. Using immunoSEQ multiplex PCR, the repertoire was profiled, and TCRdb retains in-frame clones only, with some absent. The sample has about 220,000 clones, about 88% seen once; the top ten hold about 2.6%. Sequencing was carried out using PBMCs or T cells enriched from blood (not recorded which). Receptor source: a woman aged 25 to 45 who had recovered from COVID-19.

The CDR3 nucleotides read TGTGCCAGCAGCTTGTACAGGGACTACGAGCAGTACTTC. It yields the protein CASSLYRDYEQYF. The V and J genes are TRBV5-6 and TRBJ2-7; tentatively, D is TRBD1 (6 bases). Trimming removed 1 base at V and 3 bases at J, with 8 bases between. In germline, CDR1 is SGHDT, CDR2 YYEEEE. The CDR3 has 13 amino acids.

The V gene is TRBV3-1 (or the pseudogene TRBV3-2), the J gene TRBJ2-2; D is unresolved. Trimming removed 1 base at V and 2 bases at J, with 11 bases between. Germline loops: CDR1 LGHDT, CDR2 YNNKEL (reference sequence). The CDR3 has 16 residues. Here the CDR3 reads CASSQVRIPNTGELFF. Written as DNA, the CDR3 is TGTGCCAGCAGCCAAGTTAGAATTCCCAACACCGGGGAGCTGTTTTTT.

The V gene is TRBV10-3, the J gene TRBJ1-5; tentatively, D is TRBD1 (5 bases). V lost 4 bases and J 7 bases, leaving 17 bases between the germline ends. Germline V gene data show CDR1 as ENHRY and CDR2 as SYGVKD. CDR3 length: 15 amino acids. This chain's CDR3 is CAISAGTGVGQPQHF. CDR3 in DNA: TGTGCCATCAGTGCTGGAACGGGGGTCGGGCAGCCCCAGCATTTT.

The rearrangement uses TRBV12-3 or TRBV12-4 and TRBJ1-2, with 8 nucleotides matching TRBD1. Trimming removed 6 bases from V and 4 bases from J; junction bases left unmatched: 4. The CDR3 contains 13 residues. CDR3 protein: CASRKGQAYGYTF. CDR3 DNA: TGTGCCAGCAGAAAGGGACAGGCCTATGGCTACACCTTC.

V gene TRBV19 combines with J gene TRBJ1-3, with TRBD1 as a possible D gene (5 bases). In germline, CDR1 is LNHDA, CDR2 SQIVND (reference sequence). The CDR3 is 15 residues long. With 3 bases removed from V and 0 bases from J, the gap between germline ends came to 9 bases. CDR3 nucleotides: TGTGCCAGTAGTATGGGGCCCGACTCTGGAAACACCATATATTTT. Protein sequence: CASSMGPDSGNTIYF.

The chain employs TRBV12-5 and TRBJ2-3, with 7 positions matching TRBD1. The CDR3 totals 15 residues. The germline CDR1 and CDR2 sequences are LGHNT and FRNRAP. With V trimmed by 6 bases and J by 7 bases, 13 bases remained unmatched. Written as DNA, the CDR3 is TGTGCTAGTGGCCGCCTGAGGGCAGGGGGACATACGCAGTATTTT. It yields the protein CASGRLRAGGHTQYF.

V is TRBV5-6 and J is TRBJ1-6; 9 bases are a match to TRBD1. Germline-derived CDR1 and CDR2 are SGHDT and YYEEEE. The CDR3 has 15 residues. The V segment lost 5 bases and the J segment 7 bases; nucleotides outside the gene matches: 7. The chain's CDR3 is CASSFGTGTNSPLHF. In DNA, the CDR3 is TGTGCCAGCAGTTTCGGGACAGGGACCAATTCACCCCTCCACTTT.

This sequence joins TRBV2 and TRBJ1-5, with D perhaps matching TRBD1 (5 bases). The CDR3 contains 14 residues. In germline, CDR1 is SNHLY, CDR2 FYNNEI. Trimming took off 6 bases at V and 3 bases at J, with 12 bases between the two ends. CDR3 protein: CASRDTGSNQPQHF. The CDR3 nucleotides read TGTGCCAGCAGGGACACGGGCTCCAATCAGCCCCAGCATTTT.

The rearrangement joins TRBV4-1 to TRBJ2-1; TRBD2 is a possible D gene (5 bases). Trimming shortened V by 7 bases and J by 7 bases, and 20 bases separated the two germline ends. CDR3 length equals 15 residues. Germline-derived CDR1 and CDR2 are MGHRA and YSYEKL. CDR3 sequence reads: CASTLSVSGWNEQFF. CDR3 in DNA: TGCGCCAGCACCCTTAGCGTGTCCGGTTGGAATGAGCAGTTCTTC.

V and J are TRBV4-3 and TRBJ1-1; no clear D. V gave up 1 base and J gave up 6 bases, with 9 bases separating them. The CDR3 spans 13 residues. Per the germline V gene, CDR1 is LGHNA and CDR2 is YSLEER. This CDR3 reads CASSQGGRAEAFF. For the CDR3, the DNA is TGCGCCAGCAGCCAAGGAGGGCGTGCTGAAGCTTTCTTT.

The chain is built from TRBV5-6 and TRBJ1-2; 7 bases agree with TRBD1. Germline CDR1 and CDR2: SGHDT and YYEEEE. J gave up 9 bases and V 4 bases, and 6 bases lay outside the gene matches. The length of the CDR3 is 12 residues. The CDR3 sequence is CASSAGDRRYTF. In DNA form, the CDR3 reads TGTGCCAGCAGCGCCGGGGACAGACGCTACACCTTC. The full variable domain, completed using reference TRBV5-6 and TRBJ1-2, is DAGVTQSPTHLIKTRGQQVTLRCSPKSGHDTVSWYQQALGQGPQFIFQYYEEEERQRGNFPDRFSGHQFPNYSSELNVNALLLGDSALYLCASSAGDRRYTFGSGTRLTVV.

The chain carries TRBV3-1 (or the pseudogene TRBV3-2) and TRBJ2-3, with 10 bases matching TRBD1. The CDR3 is made up of 18 amino acids. Germline CDR1 is LGHDT and CDR2 is YNNKEL (reference sequence). After removal of 0 bases from V and 4 bases from J, the junction contained 10 bases not matched to a gene. The CDR3 sequence is CASSQEGGQGDSPDTQYF. For the CDR3, the DNA is TGTGCCAGCAGCCAAGAAGGAGGACAGGGGGACAGTCCAGATACGCAGTATTTT.